Each of the 13 T cell receptor beta chains below was sequenced from the same sample in a study of STAT5B mutations in CD4+ large granular lymphocyte leukemia. TCRdb's copy holds only in-frame clones and misses some; the assay was immunoSEQ multiplex PCR. This table has tens of thousands of clones, more than 80% appearing once. The specimen sequenced was CD4+ T cells from blood buffy coats. Receptors originate from a human donor in good health.

V gene TRBV27 combines with J gene TRBJ1-2, with D perhaps matching TRBD1 (5 bases). Trimming pared 8 bases from V and 7 bases from J, leaving 14 bases between. CDR1 is MNHEY and CDR2 is SMNVEV in the germline V gene (reference sequence). This CDR3 is 12 amino acids long. The CDR3 DNA sequence: TGTGCCAGCGCACAGGTCGGGGGTGGCTACACCTTC. The encoded protein is CASAQVGGGYTF.

The rearrangement joins TRBV5-5 to TRBJ1-5; D remains unclear. The CDR3 is made up of 15 amino acids. V shed 0 bases and J shed 3 bases, with 10 bases lying between them. Germline V CDR1 and CDR2: SGHKS, YYEKEE (reference sequence). CDR3 sequence: CASSLAVGYNQPQHF. In nucleotides, the CDR3 is TGTGCCAGCAGCTTGGCCGTCGGGTACAATCAGCCCCAGCATTTT. The complete variable domain, with remaining parts taken from reference TRBV5-5 and TRBJ1-5, reads DAGVTQSPTHLIKTRGQQVTLRCSPISGHKSVSWYQQVLGQGPQFIFQYYEKEERGRGNFPDRFSARQFPNYSSELNVNALLLGDSALYLCASSLAVGYNQPQHFGDGTRLSIL.

This chain uses TRBV11-3 with TRBJ2-2, with TRBD1 as a possible D gene (6 bases). CDR3 length: 14 amino acids. The germline V and J ends were trimmed by 6 bases and 1 base, with 9 bases remaining between them. The germline V gene encodes CDR1 SGHNT and CDR2 YENEEA. CDR3 sequence: CASRVTGNTGELFF. The CDR3 nucleotides are TGTGCCAGCAGGGTGACAGGGAACACCGGGGAGCTGTTTTTT.

This chain uses TRBV19 with TRBJ1-1; D call uncertain. The CDR3 spans 14 residues. Trimming pared 9 bases from V and 0 bases from J, leaving 14 bases between. Per germline, CDR1 LNHDA and CDR2 SQIVND (reference sequence). Here the CDR3 reads CASSQGPMNTEAFF. CDR3 bases: TGTGCCAGCAGCCAAGGCCCGATGAACACTGAAGCTTTCTTT.

V and J are TRBV28 and TRBJ1-5, with unresolved D. This CDR3 is 11 amino acids long. From germline, CDR1 is MDHEN and CDR2 SYDVKM. V lost 6 bases and J 3 bases, leaving 3 bases between the germline ends. CDR3 region: CASSINQPQHF. CDR3 bases: TGTGCCAGCAGCATCAATCAGCCCCAGCATTTT.

The rearrangement links TRBV19 to TRBJ1-4; D is undetermined. The CDR3 contains 14 residues. V shed 4 bases and J shed 4 bases, with 10 bases lying between them. Germline V gives CDR1 LNHDA, CDR2 SQIVND (reference sequence). The CDR3 loop reads CASSKGLGNEKLFF. The DNA of the CDR3 is TGTGCCAGTAGTAAAGGCCTCGGTAATGAAAAACTGTTTTTT.

The chain couples TRBV2 to TRBJ2-5; D uncertain. This CDR3 has 14 amino acids. Germline V gene lookup returns CDR1 SNHLY and CDR2 FYNNEI. V was pared by 0 bases and J by 5 bases, with 10 bases between. The CDR3 bases are TGTGCCAGCAGTGAAGCGACCGGGTACGAGACCCAGTACTTC. Translating it yields CASSEATGYETQYF.

This chain joins TRBV2 and TRBJ1-2; D gene uncertain. The CDR3 is made up of 10 amino acids. The V gene lost 11 bases and the J gene lost 5 bases, with 9 bases spanning the gap. Germline-derived CDR1 and CDR2 are SNHLY and FYNNEI. The CDR3, as DNA: TGTGCCTCCAGTGGGTATGGCTACACCTTC. Translating gives CASSGYGYTF.

This chain links TRBV7-8 with TRBJ2-3; D unresolved. The CDR3 runs to 15 residues. V lost 4 bases and J lost 1, with 12 bases in between. Germline loops: CDR1 SGHVS, CDR2 FQNEAQ. The CDR3 coding sequence is TGTGCCAGCAGCTCCCGTTCATTTGGCACAGATACGCAGTATTTT. Translation: CASSSRSFGTDTQYF.

The rearrangement links TRBV15 to TRBJ2-2, with 9 nucleotides matching TRBD2. V lost 6 bases to trimming and J lost 4 bases; unmatched junction nucleotides: 6. The CDR3 contains 15 residues. Germline assignment: CDR1 LNHNV and CDR2 YYDKDF (reference sequence). The CDR3 reads CATSAGGRSTGELFF. As DNA, the CDR3 is TGTGCCACCAGTGCGGGGGGGCGGAGCACCGGGGAGCTGTTTTTT.

V and J are TRBV7-9 and TRBJ2-2; D remains unclear. The CDR3 totals 14 residues. Germline V gene sequence: CDR1 SEHNR, CDR2 FQNEAQ (reference sequence). V was cut by 1 base and J by 3 bases, with 6 bases left in between. The chain's CDR3 is CASSLDRDTGELFF. In DNA form, the CDR3 reads TGTGCCAGCAGCTTAGATCGAGACACCGGGGAGCTGTTTTTT.

The rearrangement joins TRBV25-1 to TRBJ1-3; no reliable D call. This CDR3 has 14 residues. Trimming removed 2 bases from V and 4 bases from J, with 9 bases in between. Germline V lookup: CDR1 MGHDK, CDR2 SYGVNS. CDR3 loop: CASSELSKGNTIYF. CDR3 DNA: TGTGCCAGCAGTGAACTCTCTAAAGGAAACACCATATATTTT.

The gene calls are TRBV27 and TRBJ2-2; either TRBD1 or TRBD2 may fit D (5 bases each). The V end lost 6 bases, the J end lost 0 bases, and 11 bases lay between the germline ends. The germline V gene encodes CDR1 MNHEY and CDR2 SMNVEV (reference sequence). CDR3 length: 15 amino acids. The CDR3 DNA reads TGTGCCAGCAGGGGGACGACTGCGAACACCGGGGAGCTGTTTTTT. This sequence encodes CASRGTTANTGELFF.